This TCR beta chain originates from a study of T cells in Graves' hyperthyroidism and ophthalmopathy. The CDR3 has 16 residues. The germline gives CDR1 SGHTA, CDR2 FQGNSA. V was shortened by 1 base and J by 1 base, with 13 bases between the two germline ends. The investigators amplified TCR beta CDR3 regions from RNA transcripts. The HTBI primer set served for first-round RT-PCR of the TCR CDR3. Each CDR3 protein gets one entry after TCRdb re-called the multiplex PCR reads with MiXCR. The data contain roughly 530,000 distinct CDR3 sequences, over 15% of them singletons. This clonotype has at least ten counts.

This chain joins TRBV7-2 and TRBJ2-5; D remains ambiguous. Sequences were obtained from blood. This receptor was obtained from a woman aged 18-35 years with Graves' ophthalmopathy. The CDR3: CASSLEGTVGQETQYF. CDR3 sequence (DNA): TGTGCCAGCAGCTTAGAGGGAACCGTGGGCCAAGAGACCCAGTACTTC.